These T cell receptor beta chains were read from a single sample in a study of long-term antiretroviral therapy in people with HIV. Here immunoSEQ multiplex PCR was the method, and the copy in TCRdb shows in-frame clones only, minus some. This sample has some 17,000 clones; more than 65% occur once, and the top ten carry more than 14%. Sequenced material: unsorted PBMCs, taken approximately 1.3 years before starting antiretroviral therapy. The origin of the receptors is a man in his thirties or forties with HIV. Each CDR3 is given with its conserved first and last residue. The D gene is left open where the match is weak. A clone size is listed for some rows: how often the clone was seen (once, few, many), or a class if it is expanded.

V,J,size,D,DNA,CDR3
TRBV18,TRBJ1-1,few,TRBD1,TGTGCCAGCTCACCTTCCGGGACAGCAGGCGAAGCTTTCTTT,CASSPSGTAGEAFF
TRBV10-1,TRBJ2-5,-,TRBD2,TGCGCCAGCAGTAGGCCCGGACTAGCGGGAGCGATCCAAGAGACCCAGTACTTC,CASSRPGLAGAIQETQYF
TRBV5-4,TRBJ2-7,-,-,TGTGCCAGCAGCCCGGGAGCAAGTAACGAGCAGTACTTC,CASSPGASNEQYF
TRBV20-1,TRBJ2-7,-,TRBD1,TGCAGTGCTAAGACAGGGTACGAGCAGTACTTC,CSAKTGYEQYF
TRBV7-2,TRBJ2-3,-,-,TGTGCCAGCAGCTTAGCCCTCACAGATACGCAGTATTTT,CASSLALTDTQYF
TRBV11-1,TRBJ1-2,-,TRBD1,TGTGCCAGCAGCGCCGGGACAGACCCCGTGTATGGCTACACCTTC,CASSAGTDPVYGYTF
TRBV28,TRBJ1-5,-,-,TGTGTGACTCTGGGGGGTAATCAGCCCCAGCATTTT,CVTLGGNQPQHF
TRBV2,TRBJ2-2,few,-,TGTGCCAGCACCGGGGTCCCCGGGGAGCTGTTTTTT,CASTGVPGELFF
TRBV6-1,TRBJ1-1,-,-,TGTGCCAGCAGTGAAGTGGCTGTCACCATGAACACTGAAGCTTTCTTT,CASSEVAVTMNTEAFF
TRBV7-7,TRBJ2-1,-,TRBD2,TGTGCTAGCAGCTCAGCGGGAGGACTGAATGAGCAGTTCTTC,CASSSAGGLNEQFF
TRBV2,TRBJ1-1,-,-,TGTGCCAGCAGAACAGGACACGCGAACACTGAAGCTTTCTTT,CASRTGHANTEAFF
TRBV5-1,TRBJ2-1,-,-,TGCGCCAGCAGGGGGGCTGGGGAAAGCTCCTACAATGAGCAGTTCTTC,CASRGAGESSYNEQFF
TRBV19,TRBJ1-1,-,-,TGTGCCAGTAGTATGGGTGCGGGGACCACTGAAGCTTTCTTT,CASSMGAGTTEAFF
TRBV15,TRBJ2-2,-,-,TGTGCCACCAGCAGAGGGTTCAGGCTAGGGCTTAACACCGGGGAGCTGTTTTTT,CATSRGFRLGLNTGELFF
TRBV27,TRBJ2-3,-,TRBD2,TGTGCCAGCAGTTGGTTGGCAGTTACACGGGAGGTAACCACAGATACGCAGTATTTT,CASSWLAVTREVTTDTQYF
TRBV7-2,TRBJ2-7,-,-,TGTGCCAGCAGCGGATCCTACGAGCAGTACTTC,CASSGSYEQYF
TRBV7-9,TRBJ2-7,-,-,TGTGCCAGCAGCTTAGTCGCCCAGGGTCAGACCTACGAGCAGTACTTC,CASSLVAQGQTYEQYF
TRBV28,TRBJ1-6,few,-,TGTGCCAGCAGGGTTTACGGTTCACCCCTCCACTTT,CASRVYGSPLHF
TRBV13,TRBJ2-4,-,-,TGTGCCAGCAGCCCCCGAGAGGGCCTTCAGTACTTC,CASSPREGLQYF
TRBV5-4,TRBJ2-2,-,TRBD1,TGTGCCAGCAGCTTAAACCCGGGACAGGGCGGCGGGGAGCTGTTTTTT,CASSLNPGQGGGELFF
TRBV5-4,TRBJ2-7,-,TRBD2,TGTGCCAGCAGCGGGGGGGATCTAGCGGGGGGTGAGCAGTACTTC,CASSGGDLAGGEQYF
TRBV4-2,TRBJ2-2,-,TRBD2,TGTGCCAGCAGCCAAAGCGGGAGGAACACCGGGGAGCTGTTTTTT,CASSQSGRNTGELFF
TRBV13,TRBJ2-7,-,-,TGTGCCAGCAGCGGGCGGGACAGTCGCCCCTACGAGCAGTACTTC,CASSGRDSRPYEQYF
TRBV11-2,TRBJ1-3,few,-,TGTGCCAGCAGAATAGGAAACACCATATATTTT,CASRIGNTIYF
TRBV6-5,TRBJ1-5,-,-,TGTGCCAGCAGTTCCCGGGACCGTGGATCCAATCAGCCCCAGCATTTT,CASSSRDRGSNQPQHF
TRBV5-4,TRBJ1-4,-,-,TGTGCCAGCAGCTTCGGGACACCCACGACCGAAAAACTGTTTTTT,CASSFGTPTTEKLFF
TRBV5-1,TRBJ1-1,-,-,TGCGCCAGCAGTGCCACCCAGAACACTGAAGCTTTCTTT,CASSATQNTEAFF
TRBV19,TRBJ1-5,-,TRBD1,TGTGCCAGTAGTCCTCGGTTCAGGGGGCCCAATCAGCCCCAGCATTTT,CASSPRFRGPNQPQHF
TRBV10-3,TRBJ2-7,-,-,TGTGCCATCAGTCTAAACCCGGGGCAGAACTACGAGCAGTACTTC,CAISLNPGQNYEQYF
TRBV19,TRBJ2-7,-,-,TGTGCCAGTAGTAAAGAATTTGCCTACGAGCAGTACTTC,CASSKEFAYEQYF
TRBV2,TRBJ1-1,-,TRBD1,TGTGCCACCGCGGGACAGAAGAACACTGAAGCTTTCTTT,CATAGQKNTEAFF
TRBV7-4,TRBJ2-7,-,-,TGTGCCAGCAGCTCCGACCTTAGGGTCCGCTACGAGCAGTACTTC,CASSSDLRVRYEQYF
TRBV27,TRBJ2-5,-,TRBD2,TGTGCCAGCAGTTTAGTCAGCGGGAGTTGGGAGACCCAGTACTTC,CASSLVSGSWETQYF
TRBV27,TRBJ1-1,-,-,TGTGCCAGCAGAAATGGAGACAGACGCACTGAAGCTTTCTTT,CASRNGDRRTEAFF
TRBV7-2,TRBJ2-7,-,TRBD2,TGTGCCAGCAGCTTAGGACTAGCGGGAGCCTACGAGCAGTACTTC,CASSLGLAGAYEQYF
TRBV5-1,TRBJ1-1,once,-,TGCGCCAGCAGCCCGGAGTGGGGGGGGGCTGGTGAAGCTTTCTTT,CASSPEWGGAGEAFF
TRBV9,TRBJ2-7,-,TRBD1,TGTGCCAGCAGCGTTGGACAGGGCAACTCCTACGAGCAGTACTTC,CASSVGQGNSYEQYF
TRBV29-1,TRBJ2-7,few,TRBD2,TGCAGCGTTGATACTAGCGGGGGATCCTACGAGCAGTACTTC,CSVDTSGGSYEQYF
TRBV5-1,TRBJ1-1,-,-,TGCGCCAGCAGCGAGAACCCGAGGCCTACCGACACTGAAGCTTTCTTT,CASSENPRPTDTEAFF
TRBV27,TRBJ2-4,once,-,TGTGCCAGCCCCAGATCCCTCGCCAAAAACATTCAGTACTTC,CASPRSLAKNIQYF
TRBV7-3,TRBJ2-7,-,-,TGTGCCAGCAGCTTATTGGCGGAGAACTCCCAGCAGTACTTC,CASSLLAENSQQYF
TRBV6-1,TRBJ2-3,-,TRBD2,TGTGCCAGCAGTGAACCTAGCGGGGGGCCAAGCACAGATACGCAGTATTTT,CASSEPSGGPSTDTQYF
TRBV7-3,TRBJ2-1,once,-,TGTGCCAGCAGCTTATTGAGGGGTCCCTACAATGAGCAGTTCTTC,CASSLLRGPYNEQFF
TRBV5-1,TRBJ1-1,-,-,TGCGCCAGCAGCTCCAAAGGAGGGAACACTGAAGCTTTCTTT,CASSSKGGNTEAFF
TRBV10-3,TRBJ2-7,-,TRBD1,TGTGCCACGACTCCGGGACAGGGACCCGAGCAGTACTTC,CATTPGQGPEQYF
TRBV11-1,TRBJ1-2,few,-,TGTGCCAGCAGCTCCGACCTAAACTATGGCTACACCTTC,CASSSDLNYGYTF
TRBV11-2,TRBJ2-1,-,-,TGTGCCAGCAGAACCGGAGGGGGGATCTCCTACAATGAGCAGTTCTTC,CASRTGGGISYNEQFF
TRBV29-1,TRBJ2-7,-,-,TGCAGTATAGAGGGAGAGAACTCCTACGAGCAGTACTTC,CSIEGENSYEQYF
TRBV9,TRBJ1-2,-,-,TGTGCCAGCAGCGTAGCTCCGGCAGGCACAAGTTCGAACTATGGCTACACCTTC,CASSVAPAGTSSNYGYTF
TRBV11-1,TRBJ2-7,-,TRBD1,TGTGCCATAACGGGACAGGGCTCCTACGAGCAGTACTTC,CAITGQGSYEQYF
TRBV7-6,TRBJ1-1,few,-,TGTGCCAGCAGCGCCGAAAGCATGAACACTGAAGCTTTCTTT,CASSAESMNTEAFF
TRBV5-4,TRBJ2-7,-,-,TGTGCCAGCAGCACAGGGAACAACGAGCAGTACTTC,CASSTGNNEQYF
TRBV11-2,TRBJ1-1,-,-,TGTGCCAGCAGCTTAGTGGGGCCAACAGAAGCTTTCTTT,CASSLVGPTEAFF
TRBV19,TRBJ2-3,-,-,TGTGCCAGCCATTCCGGGACCCTGGTAGGAGATACGCAGTATTTT,CASHSGTLVGDTQYF
TRBV7-3,TRBJ1-1,-,-,TGTGCCAGCAGCTTAACGGAAGTCGGTAGCACTGAAGCTTTCTTT,CASSLTEVGSTEAFF
TRBV9,TRBJ1-2,-,-,TGTGCCAGCAGCGTAGCCCCCTCTACAGGGAGGGACGGCTACACCTTC,CASSVAPSTGRDGYTF
TRBV29-1,TRBJ1-1,-,-,TGCAGCGTTGAAAAGGGCCCAGGAGCTTTCTTT,CSVEKGPGAFF
TRBV5-4,TRBJ2-7,few,TRBD1,TGTGCCAGCAGCTCGGGACAGGGAATCTACGAGCAGTACTTC,CASSSGQGIYEQYF
TRBV7-2,TRBJ2-6,-,-,TGTGCCAGCAGCCCTCCGGGGGCTGGGGCCAACGTCCTGACTTTC,CASSPPGAGANVLTF